This TCR beta chain was obtained from a study of blood T cell repertoires in COVID-19. Sequencing used immunoSEQ multiplex PCR; TCRdb keeps in-frame clones, though not all of them. The data show about 460,000 clones, with less than 90% seen just once and approximately 8.3% held by the top ten. Details on this clone: The sample holds other DNA sequences that translate to the same CDR3.

The sequence came from a woman aged 60-70 years who had recovered from COVID-19. The sample comprised PBMCs or T cells enriched from blood (not recorded which).

The CDR3 sequence: CASSVGGTGELFF. The CDR3 region has the DNA TGTGCCAGCAGCGTAGGAGGCACCGGGGAGCTGTTTTTT. This chain connects TRBV9 to TRBJ2-2; D unresolved. Germline-derived CDR1 and CDR2 are SGDLS and YYNGEE. The CDR3 is 13 residues long. Trimming took 0 bases from V and 4 from J, leaving 4 bases between them.